This TCR beta chain was identified in a study of T cells in Graves' hyperthyroidism and ophthalmopathy. Trimming cost V 7 bases and J 1 base, with 14 bases left between them. This CDR3 is built from 14 residues. Germline-derived CDR1 and CDR2 are SGHVS and FQNEAQ. This clonotype was detected ten times or more. What was amplified from RNA transcripts were TCR beta CDR3 regions. First-round RT-PCR with HTBI primers amplified the TCR CDR3 region. TCRdb re-called the multiplex PCR reads through MiXCR, storing one row per CDR3 protein. Among a few hundred thousand distinct CDR3 sequences listed, roughly 13% were seen once.

This receptor was identified in a woman aged 18 to 35 with Graves' hyperthyroidism. The gene calls are TRBV7-8 and TRBJ2-7; D might be TRBD1 (6 bases). The sample comprised blood. For the CDR3, the DNA is TGTGCCAGCACTACCCACAGGGAGTCCTACGAGCAGTACTTC. Translated, it gives CASTTHRESYEQYF.